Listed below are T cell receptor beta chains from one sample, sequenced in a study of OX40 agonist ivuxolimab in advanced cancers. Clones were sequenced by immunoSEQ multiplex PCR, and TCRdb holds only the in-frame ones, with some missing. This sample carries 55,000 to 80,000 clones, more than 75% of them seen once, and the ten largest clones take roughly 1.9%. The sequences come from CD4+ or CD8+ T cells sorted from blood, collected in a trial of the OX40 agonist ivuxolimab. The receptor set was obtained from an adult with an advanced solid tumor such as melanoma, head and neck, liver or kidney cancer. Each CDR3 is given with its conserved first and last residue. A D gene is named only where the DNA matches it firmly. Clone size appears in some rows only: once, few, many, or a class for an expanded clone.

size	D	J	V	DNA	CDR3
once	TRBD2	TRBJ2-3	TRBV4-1	TGCGCCAGCAGCCAGAGCGGGGGGGCTTCTGATACGCAGTATTTT	CASSQSGGASDTQYF
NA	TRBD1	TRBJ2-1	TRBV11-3	TGTGCCAGCAGCCGGGACAGCCTTTACAATGAGCAGTTCTTC	CASSRDSLYNEQFF
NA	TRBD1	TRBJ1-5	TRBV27	TGTGCCAGCACCTCAGGGGGGGCCGGTCAGCCCCAGCATTTT	CASTSGGAGQPQHF
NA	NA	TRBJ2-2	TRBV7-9	TGTGCCAGCAGCTTAGGCCGGTCCTCCGGCACCGGGGAGCTGTTTTTT	CASSLGRSSGTGELFF
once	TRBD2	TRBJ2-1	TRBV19	TGTGCCAGTAATACGGGGGGGCCAAGGAGTGAGCAGTTCTTC	CASNTGGPRSEQFF
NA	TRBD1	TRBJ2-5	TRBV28	TGTGCCAGCAGTTTACCGAACAGGGGGCGAGAGACCCAGTACTTC	CASSLPNRGRETQYF
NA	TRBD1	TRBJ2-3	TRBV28	TGTGCCAGCAGCTCCACAGGGGATCCGAGCACAGATACGCAGTATTTT	CASSSTGDPSTDTQYF
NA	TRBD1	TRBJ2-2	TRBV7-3	TGTGCCAGCAGCTTCGGACAGGGAAACACCGGGGAGCTGTTTTTT	CASSFGQGNTGELFF
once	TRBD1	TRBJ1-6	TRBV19	TGTGCCAGTAGTACCCCCGGGACAGACTCACCCCTCCACTTT	CASSTPGTDSPLHF
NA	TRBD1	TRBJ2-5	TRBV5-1	TGCGCCAGCAGCTTGGGATGGACAGGACAAGAGACCCAGTACTTC	CASSLGWTGQETQYF
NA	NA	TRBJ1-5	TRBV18	TGTGCCAGCTCACCGTTCCCAGGGACTTCTGGGCAGCCCCAGCATTTT	CASSPFPGTSGQPQHF
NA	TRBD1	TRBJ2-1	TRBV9	TGTGCCAGCAGCTCACAGGGACAGGGGGCGCGGGGTGAGCAGTTCTTC	CASSSQGQGARGEQFF
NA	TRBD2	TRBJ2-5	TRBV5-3	TGTGCCCAGAAGTACCAACTAGCGGGAAAGGGAGAGACCCAGTACTTC	CAQKYQLAGKGETQYF
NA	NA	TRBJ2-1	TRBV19	TGTGCCAGTAGATTAGGGGTGGGGGATTACAATGAGCAGTTCTTC	CASRLGVGDYNEQFF
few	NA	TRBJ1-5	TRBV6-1	TGTGCCAGCAGTGCCTCGGGGCAGAACAATCAGCCCCAGCATTTT	CASSASGQNNQPQHF
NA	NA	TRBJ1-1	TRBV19	TGTGCCAGTAGGGAAGGGACTAGGGGAGCTTTCTTT	CASREGTRGAFF
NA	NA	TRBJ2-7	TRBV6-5	TGTGCCAGCCGATTGGACGGATCCTACGAGCAGTACTTC	CASRLDGSYEQYF
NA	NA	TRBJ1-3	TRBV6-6	TGTGCCAGCAGACCAGGGACAAACTCTGGAAACACCATATATTTT	CASRPGTNSGNTIYF
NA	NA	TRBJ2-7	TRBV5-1	TGCGCCAGCAGCTCGGACGTAGGGGAGCAGTACTTC	CASSSDVGEQYF
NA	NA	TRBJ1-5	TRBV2	TGTGCCAGCAGTGAATGGACATCCCCCAATCAGCCCCAGCATTTT	CASSEWTSPNQPQHF
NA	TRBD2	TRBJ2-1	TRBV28	TGTGCCAGCAGTTCCCTACTAGCGGGGGCCTACAATGAGCAGTTCTTC	CASSSLLAGAYNEQFF
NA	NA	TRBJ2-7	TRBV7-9	TGTGCCAGCAGCTTAGGAACAGGGATCAACGAGCAGTACTTC	CASSLGTGINEQYF
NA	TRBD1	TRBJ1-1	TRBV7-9	TGTGCCAGCAGCCATATAACAGGGGCGAACACTGAAGCTTTCTTT	CASSHITGANTEAFF
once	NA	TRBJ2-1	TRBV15	TGTGCCACCAGCAGAGTAGGTGAGCAGTTCTTC	CATSRVGEQFF
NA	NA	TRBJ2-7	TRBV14	TGTGCCAGCAGCCAAGATTGGGGCGGCTACGAGCAGTACTTC	CASSQDWGGYEQYF
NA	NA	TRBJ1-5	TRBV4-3	TGCGCCAGCAGCCTAAATCACGGGGGGGGACTGGGCAATCAGCCCCAGCATTTT	CASSLNHGGGLGNQPQHF
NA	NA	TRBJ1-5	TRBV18	TGTGCCAGCACATTGGACGGGCATAGCAATCAGCCCCAGCATTTT	CASTLDGHSNQPQHF
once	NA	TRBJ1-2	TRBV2	TGTGCCAGCAGAACAGAGCCCAGTAACTATGGCTACACCTTC	CASRTEPSNYGYTF
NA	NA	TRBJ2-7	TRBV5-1	TGCGCCAGCAGCTTACAGGGAGGGTACGAGCAGTACTTC	CASSLQGGYEQYF
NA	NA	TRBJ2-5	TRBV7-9	TGTGCCAGCAGACTAGATCGGGTAGGGACCCAGTACTTC	CASRLDRVGTQYF
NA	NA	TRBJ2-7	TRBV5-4	TGTGCCAGCAGCTTGGGGGGCAATTTTGGCTACGAGCAGTACTTC	CASSLGGNFGYEQYF
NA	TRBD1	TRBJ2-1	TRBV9	TGTGCCAGCAGCGTTTCACAGGGGTTATACAATGAGCAGTTCTTC	CASSVSQGLYNEQFF
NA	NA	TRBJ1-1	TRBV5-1	TGCGCCAGCAGCTTGCTTTCAGGGCCGAACACTGAAGCTTTCTTT	CASSLLSGPNTEAFF
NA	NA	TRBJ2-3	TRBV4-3	TGCGCCAGCAGCCGGGATCATACGCAGTATTTT	CASSRDHTQYF
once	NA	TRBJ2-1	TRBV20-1	TGCAGTGCGCCCCGATACAATGAGCAGTTCTTC	CSAPRYNEQFF
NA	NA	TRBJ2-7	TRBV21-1	TGTGCCAGCAGCAAAGAGGGTGGCCGCCTGGGAGAGCAGTACTTC	CASSKEGGRLGEQYF
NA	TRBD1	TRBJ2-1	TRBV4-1	TGCGCCAGCAGCCAACCGGGACAGGGCGGGGACGAGCAGTTCTTC	CASSQPGQGGDEQFF
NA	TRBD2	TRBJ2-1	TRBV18	TGTGCCAGCTCACCACAGGGGCTAGCGGGGGCCAATGAGCAGTTCTTC	CASSPQGLAGANEQFF
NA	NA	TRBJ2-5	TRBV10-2	TGCGCCAGCAGTGACAGGTCCCAAGAGACCCAGTACTTC	CASSDRSQETQYF